Following are 27 T cell receptor beta chains from one sample sequenced in a study of T cell repertoires in cytomegalovirus infection. No cognate antigen is known for these TCRs. TCRdb processed the reads anew with MiXCR; each CDR3 protein has one entry. Counted here are more than 85,000 distinct CDR3 sequences, about 30% occurring once; the ten biggest clones make up around 80%. The input for sequencing was CD8+ T cells from cultured PBMCs, taken from culture after CMV antigen stimulation. All receptors come from a human donor in good health (CMV status not recorded). Some clones in this sample may be carry-over from other donors' samples.

In this sample, this clonotype turned up many times. The chain has TRBV7-8 and TRBJ1-5, with D perhaps TRBD1 (5 bases). Trimming took 5 bases from V and 5 from J, leaving 13 bases between them. Germline CDR1 SGHVS, CDR2 FQNEAQ. The length of the CDR3 is 14 residues. In DNA form, the CDR3 reads TGTGCCAGCAGCACCCGGGACCGTCATCAGCCCCAGCATTTT. Encoded protein: CASSTRDRHQPQHF.

The chain joins TRBV19 to TRBJ1-4, with TRBD1 matching over 11 bases. Trimming cost V 11 bases and J 5 bases; bases outside gene matches: 4. Germline V gives CDR1 LNHDA, CDR2 SQIVND (reference sequence). The CDR3 runs to 13 residues. CDR3 protein: CAVRDRGNEKLFF. CDR3 bases: TGTGCCGTCCGGGACAGGGGGAATGAAAAACTGTTTTTT. Based on the CDR3 plus reference TRBV19 and TRBJ1-4, the full variable domain is DGGITQSPKYLFRKEGQNVTLSCEQNLNHDAMYWYRQDPGQGLRLIYYSQIVNDFQKGDIAEGYSVSREKKESFPLTVTSAQKNPTAFYLCAVRDRGNEKLFFGSGTQLSVL.

This clonotype was detected only a few times. The CDR3 is CASSMTSGGFYNEQFF. As DNA, the CDR3 is TGTGCCAGTAGTATGACTAGCGGGGGGTTCTACAATGAGCAGTTCTTC. The rearrangement joins TRBV19 to TRBJ2-1, with 13 bases identical to TRBD2. This CDR3 contains 16 residues. The trim removed 3 bases at V and 3 bases at J, leaving 2 bases unmatched. Germline CDR1 is LNHDA and CDR2 is SQIVND (reference sequence).

This sequence joins TRBV19 and TRBJ2-3; 10 positions agree with TRBD2. The CDR3 spans 20 residues. From germline, CDR1 is LNHDA and CDR2 SQIVND (reference sequence). Trimming took 0 bases from V and 1 from J; bases not matched to a gene: 13. In DNA form, the CDR3 reads TGTGCCAGTAGTATAGATGAACTAGCGGGGATTAAGGCTGGCACAGATACGCAGTATTTT. It specifies CASSIDELAGIKAGTDTQYF.

This clonotype was picked up a small number of times. V gene TRBV19 combines with J gene TRBJ1-2, with 7 bases matching TRBD1. Germline loops: CDR1 LNHDA, CDR2 SQIVND (reference sequence). The CDR3 covers 15 residues. J lost 2 bases, V lost 4 bases, and 7 bases had no gene match. CDR3 DNA sequence: TGTGCCAGTAGTACTCCACAGGGGATGAACTATGGCTACACCTTC. Translating gives CASSTPQGMNYGYTF.

This rearrangement joins TRBV5-1 to TRBJ2-5; D may correspond to TRBD1 or TRBD2 (6 bases each). V lost 2 bases to trimming and J lost 0 bases, with 11 bases between them. This CDR3 comprises 15 residues. Germline loops: CDR1 SGHRS, CDR2 YFSETQ. CDR3: CASSLTGADQETQYF. The CDR3 nucleotides read TGCGCCAGCAGCTTAACGGGGGCCGACCAAGAGACCCAGTACTTC.

This clonotype was seen a handful of times. The chain has TRBV2 and TRBJ1-5, with TRBD1 matching over 7 bases. This CDR3 has 13 residues. The J segment lost 7 bases and the V segment lost 11 bases, leaving 11 bases of the junction unmatched. Germline values: CDR1 SNHLY, CDR2 FYNNEI. The CDR3 reads CAGRTGVEQPQHF. The DNA of the CDR3 is TGTGCCGGAAGAACAGGGGTGGAACAGCCCCAGCATTTT.

This clonotype was detected only a few times. This chain connects TRBV6-6 to TRBJ2-7, with D possibly TRBD1 on 6 matching bases. The CDR3 is 15 amino acids. V dropped 4 bases and J dropped 0 bases, with 13 bases sitting between them. Germline V CDR1 and CDR2: MNHNY, SVGAGI (reference sequence). CDR3 sequence: CASSSGDTPSYEQYF. The CDR3 DNA reads as TGTGCCAGCAGTTCAGGGGACACCCCCTCCTACGAGCAGTACTTC.

The rearrangement joins TRBV7-2 to TRBJ2-5; D is unclear. V lost 5 bases, J lost 5 bases, and 12 bases lay in between. Looked up from germline, CDR1 is SGHTA and CDR2 is FQGNSA. The length of the CDR3 is 13 residues. Here the CDR3 reads CASSTVPEETQYF. Written as DNA, the CDR3 is TGTGCCAGCAGCACAGTCCCGGAGGAGACCCAGTACTTC.

This clonotype has more than one count but fewer than ten. V usage is TRBV6-5 and J usage is TRBJ1-1; D might be TRBD1 (5 bases). The V end lost 0 bases, the J end lost 6 bases, and 8 bases lay between the germline ends. The V gene's germline CDR1 is MNHEY and CDR2 SVGAGI. There are 13 residues in the CDR3. CDR3 coding DNA: TGTGCCAGCAGTTACTCCAGGGTCGCTGAAGCTTTCTTT. This encodes CASSYSRVAEAFF.

The chain has TRBV27 and TRBJ1-2; 12 nucleotides match TRBD1. The ends lost 2 bases at V and 6 bases at J; junction bases unmatched: 4. The CDR3 consists of 15 residues. Germline CDR1 reads MNHEY; CDR2 reads SMNVEV (reference sequence). The CDR3 bases are TGTGCCAGCAGTTTAGAGGGACAGGGGGCGAATGGCTACACCTTC. Residues: CASSLEGQGANGYTF.

The chain recombines TRBV4-2 with TRBJ1-5; D is ambiguous. CDR3 length: 15 amino acids. Per the germline V gene, CDR1 is LGHNA and CDR2 is YNFKEQ. Trimming removed 3 bases at V and 6 bases at J, with 15 bases between. DNA for the CDR3: TGTGCCAGCAGCCAGACTATTGGGGAAACTCAGCCCCAGCATTTT. Its translation: CASSQTIGETQPQHF.

J is TRBJ2-7 and V is TRBV27, with D perhaps matching TRBD1 (6 bases). There are 14 residues in the CDR3. CDR1 MNHEY and CDR2 SMNVEV come from the germline V gene (reference sequence). Trimming shortened V by 6 bases and J by 1 base, and 13 bases separated the two germline ends. The CDR3 nucleotides read TGTGCCAGCAGCCGACAGGAATCATCCTACGAGCAGTACTTC. It yields the protein CASSRQESSYEQYF.

In its sample, this clonotype was seen many times. The V and J genes are TRBV7-9 and TRBJ2-1; 12 bases fit TRBD1. This CDR3 has 14 amino acids. Germline values: CDR1 SEHNR, CDR2 FQNEAQ (reference sequence). The V and J ends lost 5 bases and 5 bases, in that order; junction bases with no gene match: 1. The CDR3 reads CASSRDRGHNEQFF. In nucleotides, the CDR3 is TGTGCCAGCAGCCGGGACAGGGGGCACAATGAGCAGTTCTTC.

The chain is built from TRBV4-3 and TRBJ1-5; 7 nucleotides align to TRBD1. Germline trimming cut 1 base from V and 5 bases from J; bases unmatched to any gene: 8. The CDR3 runs 16 residues. The germline V gene encodes CDR1 LGHNA and CDR2 YSLEER. The CDR3 DNA follows: TGCGCCAGCAGCCAAGTTGACAGGGTTATCGATCAGCCCCAGCATTTT. Amino acid sequence: CASSQVDRVIDQPQHF.

This clonotype was seen a handful of times. The genes are TRBV11-2 and TRBJ1-2; 9 bases are a match to TRBD1. CDR1 SGHAT and CDR2 FQNNGV come from the germline V gene. After removal of 2 bases from V and 13 bases from J, the junction contained 8 bases not matched to a gene. The CDR3 contains 13 residues. Here the CDR3 reads CASSLNLGQGGTF. CDR3 coding DNA: TGTGCCAGCAGCTTAAACTTGGGACAGGGTGGCACCTTC. Together with reference TRBV11-2 and TRBJ1-2, the CDR3 gives the full variable domain: EAGVAQSPRYKIIEKRQSVAFWCNPISGHATLYWYQQILGQGPKLLIQFQNNGVVDDSQLPKDRFSAERLKGVDSTLKIQPAKLEDSAVYLCASSLNLGQGGTFGSGTRLTVV.

This clonotype was counted only a few times. V gene TRBV7-8 combines with J gene TRBJ1-1, with TRBD1 matching over 8 bases. V dropped 1 base and J dropped 8; count of bases not matched to a gene: 15. Per the germline V gene, CDR1 is SGHVS and CDR2 is FQNEAQ. This CDR3 is 17 amino acids long. The DNA for the CDR3 is TGTGCCAGCAGCTTAGAGGTCAGGGGGCGTATAACAGGGGAAGCTTTCTTT. Translation gives CASSLEVRGRITGEAFF.

The chain combines TRBV28 with TRBJ2-3; maybe TRBD2 (5 bases). Germline V lookup: CDR1 MDHEN, CDR2 SYDVKM. This CDR3 spans 16 amino acids. Deletions cut 5 bases from V and 5 bases from J, with 20 bases between. The CDR3 coding sequence is TGTGCCAGCAGTCGGGGTTCGAACGTTTTCGGAGATACGCAGTATTTT. This translates into CASSRGSNVFGDTQYF. The full variable domain, completed using reference TRBV28 and TRBJ2-3, is DVKVTQSSRYLVKRTGEKVFLECVQDMDHENMFWYRQDPGLGLRLIYFSYDVKMKEKGDIPEGYSVSREKKERFSLILESASTNQTSMYLCASSRGSNVFGDTQYFGPGTRLTVL.

This clonotype appeared a few times. CDR3 bases: TGTGCCAGCAGTTTAGGGACAGGGGACGAGCAGTACTTC. As protein: CASSLGTGDEQYF. This rearrangement joins TRBV12-3 or TRBV12-4 to TRBJ2-7; 9 bases agree with TRBD1. The trim removed 1 base at V and 5 bases at J, leaving 0 bases unmatched. The CDR3 runs to 13 residues.

This clonotype was seen more than once but under ten times. The chain links TRBV20-1 to TRBJ2-1; 12 bases are shared with TRBD1. The germline CDR1 and CDR2 sequences are DFQATT and SNEGSKA (reference sequence). The CDR3 contains 16 residues. Trimming at V came to 0 bases and at J to 4 bases, leaving 4 bases not matched to a gene. The CDR3 DNA reads as TGCAGTGCTAGAGATCCGGGACAGGGGGCTTACAATGAGCAGTTCTTC. It encodes CSARDPGQGAYNEQFF.

This clonotype was found many times. This chain uses TRBV19 with TRBJ2-6, with D uncertain. Deletions cut 3 bases from V and 0 bases from J, with 9 bases between. Germline CDR1 LNHDA, CDR2 SQIVND (reference sequence). The CDR3 contains 16 residues. DNA for the CDR3: TGTGCCAGTAGTATTATCTGGGGCTCTGGGGCCAACGTCCTGACTTTC. Its protein product is CASSIIWGSGANVLTF.

This clonotype was seen repeatedly, ten times or more. The CDR3 DNA follows: TGTGCCAGCAGTTATGGGTCTGCCTCCTACGAGCAGTACTTC. Its protein is CASSYGSASYEQYF. The chain has TRBV6-5 and TRBJ2-7; D call uncertain. CDR3 size: 14 residues. Germline assignment: CDR1 MNHEY and CDR2 SVGAGI. V was pared by 3 bases and J by 0 bases, with 9 bases between.

The chain carries TRBV11-2 and TRBJ1-1; 7 nucleotides agree with TRBD1. Germline CDR1 SGHAT, CDR2 FQNNGV. The CDR3 length is 14 residues. With 5 bases clipped from V and 6 bases from J, the junction kept 9 bases outside the gene matches. The CDR3 nucleotides are TGTGCCAGCAGCCCAGACAGGGTTTCCCCTGAAGCTTTCTTT. Protein: CASSPDRVSPEAFF.

The gene calls are TRBV7-9 and TRBJ1-5, with D uncertain. Germline assignment: CDR1 SEHNR and CDR2 FQNEAQ (reference sequence). V lost 5 bases and J 8 bases, leaving 10 bases between the germline ends. The CDR3 has 12 residues. CDR3 sequence reads: CASSEGWEPQHF. The CDR3 DNA follows: TGTGCCAGCAGCGAAGGGTGGGAGCCCCAGCATTTT.

This clonotype came up a few times. This chain's CDR3 is CASTQPTDTQYF. The CDR3 DNA sequence: TGTGCCAGCACTCAACCAACAGATACGCAGTATTTT. J is TRBJ2-3 and V is TRBV6-6; D uncertain. The CDR3 extends over 12 amino acids. Deletions cut 7 bases from V and 3 bases from J, with 8 bases between. The germline V gene has CDR1 MNHNY and CDR2 SVGAGI (reference sequence).

Note on this clonotype: This could be a read error, since a much larger clone is one nucleotide away. The chain is built from TRBV7-8 and TRBJ2-3, with 7 bases that match TRBD2. CDR1 SGHVS and CDR2 FQNEAQ come from the germline V gene. The ends lost 5 bases at V and 6 bases at J; junction bases unmatched: 11. The CDR3 runs to 15 residues. CDR3 nucleotides: TGTGCCAGCAGCATTGGAGCGGGGCCGGACGATACGCAGTATTTT. Encoded protein: CASSIGAGPDDTQYF.

The CDR3 DNA reads as TGCAGCGTGATGACAGGCTCCTACGAGCAGTACTTC. Translated, it gives CSVMTGSYEQYF. This chain connects TRBV29-1 to TRBJ2-7; tentatively, D is TRBD1 (6 bases). Germline V gene lookup returns CDR1 SQVTM and CDR2 ANQGSEA. V was clipped by 6 bases and J by 0 bases, with 9 bases between them. The CDR3 spans 12 residues.